This note documents a single T cell receptor (beta chain) sequence. V shed 2 bases and J 2 bases; nucleotides not matched to a gene: 2. Germline V gives CDR1 MNHEY, CDR2 SVGAGI. The CDR3 runs 15 residues. This record comes from a study of blood T cell repertoires in COVID-19. Study-level information: COVID-19 samples, acute and convalescent, were from the United States, Italy and Spain. PBMCs, B-cell-depleted T cells, or T cells provided the cDNA or gDNA that made up the material.

Authors' analysis steps: Reference gene primer amplification yielded estimated nucleated cell counts. Repertoires were generated with immunoSEQ multiplex PCR, while TCRdb's copy carries only in-frame clones and drops some. From that table come the V and J calls and clone size; the DNA was used to work out D and trimming. The sample holds around 140,000 clones, about 80% seen once. The sample was peripheral blood. The chain has TRBV6-5 and TRBJ2-2; 7 nucleotides line up with TRBD2. The TCR was taken from an older man who had recovered from COVID-19. DNA of the CDR3: TGTGCCAGCAGTTACGGGGACTATAACACCGGGGAGCTGTTTTTT. This codes for CASSYGDYNTGELFF.